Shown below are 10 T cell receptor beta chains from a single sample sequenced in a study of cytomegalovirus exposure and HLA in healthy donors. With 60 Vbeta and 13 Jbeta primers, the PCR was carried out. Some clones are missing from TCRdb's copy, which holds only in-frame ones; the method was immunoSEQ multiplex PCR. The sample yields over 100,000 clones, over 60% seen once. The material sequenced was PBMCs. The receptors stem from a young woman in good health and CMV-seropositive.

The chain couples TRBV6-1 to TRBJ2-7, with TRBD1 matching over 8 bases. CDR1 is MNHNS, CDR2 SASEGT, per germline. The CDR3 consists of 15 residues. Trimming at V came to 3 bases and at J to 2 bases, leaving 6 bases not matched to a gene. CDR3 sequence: CASSDLGQVTYEQYF. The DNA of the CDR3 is TGTGCCAGCAGTGATTTGGGACAGGTGACCTACGAGCAGTACTTC.

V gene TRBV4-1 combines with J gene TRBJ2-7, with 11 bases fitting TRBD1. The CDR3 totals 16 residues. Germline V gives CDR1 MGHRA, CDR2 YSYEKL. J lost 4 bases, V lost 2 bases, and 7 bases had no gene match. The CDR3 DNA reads TGCGCCAGCAGCCAAAGGGGGACAGGGGGTAGTTACGAGCAGTACTTC. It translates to CASSQRGTGGSYEQYF.

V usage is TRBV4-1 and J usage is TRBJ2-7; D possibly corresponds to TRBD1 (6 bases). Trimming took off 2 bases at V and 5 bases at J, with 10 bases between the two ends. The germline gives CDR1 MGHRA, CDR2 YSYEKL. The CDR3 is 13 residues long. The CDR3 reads CASSQSGAHEQYF. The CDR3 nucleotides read TGCGCCAGCAGCCAATCAGGGGCCCACGAGCAGTACTTC.

Written as DNA, the CDR3 is TGTGCCAGCAGCTTGGGGACTAGCCCAGCCGGGACCCAGTACTTC. Translating it yields CASSLGTSPAGTQYF. The genes are TRBV7-2 and TRBJ2-5; 9 positions match TRBD2. Trimming removed 3 bases from V and 7 bases from J; junction bases left unmatched: 9. CDR3 length: 15 amino acids. The germline gives CDR1 SGHTA, CDR2 FQGNSA.

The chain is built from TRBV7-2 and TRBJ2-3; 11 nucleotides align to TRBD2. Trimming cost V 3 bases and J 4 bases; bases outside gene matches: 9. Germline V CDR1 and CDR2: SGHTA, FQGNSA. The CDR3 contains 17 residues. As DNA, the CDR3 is TGTGCCAGCAGCTTCAATAGCGGGGGGGCCGGGCCAGATACGCAGTATTTT. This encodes CASSFNSGGAGPDTQYF.

The CDR3 region is CASSFVGLSNTGELFF. CDR3 sequence (DNA): TGTGCCAGCAGCTTCGTTGGACTATCGAACACCGGGGAGCTGTTTTTT. This chain links TRBV7-9 with TRBJ2-2, with D maybe TRBD2 (6 bases). The length of the CDR3 is 16 residues. Deletions cut 3 bases from V and 0 bases from J, with 11 bases between. CDR1 is SEHNR and CDR2 is FQNEAQ in the germline V gene (reference sequence).

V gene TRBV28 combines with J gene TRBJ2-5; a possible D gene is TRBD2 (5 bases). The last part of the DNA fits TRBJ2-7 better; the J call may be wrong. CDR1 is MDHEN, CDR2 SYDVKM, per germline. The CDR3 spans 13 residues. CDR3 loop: CASSLLRDYEQYF. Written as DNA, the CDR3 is TGTGCCAGCAGTTTACTTCGGGACTACGAGCAGTACTTC.

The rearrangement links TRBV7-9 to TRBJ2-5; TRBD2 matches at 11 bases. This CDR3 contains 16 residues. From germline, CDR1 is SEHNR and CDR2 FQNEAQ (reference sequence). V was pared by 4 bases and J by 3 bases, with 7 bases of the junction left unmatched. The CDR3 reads CASSSRLAGSEETQYF. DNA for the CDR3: TGTGCCAGCAGCTCTAGACTAGCGGGGTCTGAAGAGACCCAGTACTTC.

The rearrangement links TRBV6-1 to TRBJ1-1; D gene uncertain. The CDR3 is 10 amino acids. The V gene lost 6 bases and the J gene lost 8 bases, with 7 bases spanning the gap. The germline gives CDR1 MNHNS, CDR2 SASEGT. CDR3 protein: CASRDFEAFF. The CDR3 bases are TGTGCCAGCAGGGACTTCGAAGCTTTCTTT.

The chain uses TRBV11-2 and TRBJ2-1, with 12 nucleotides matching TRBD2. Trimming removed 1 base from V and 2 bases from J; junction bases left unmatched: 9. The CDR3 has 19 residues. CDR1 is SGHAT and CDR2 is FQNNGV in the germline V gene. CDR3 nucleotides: TGTGCCAGCAGCTTAGGGCCGACTAGCGGGGGTTCTCCCTACAATGAGCAGTTCTTC. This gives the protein CASSLGPTSGGSPYNEQFF.